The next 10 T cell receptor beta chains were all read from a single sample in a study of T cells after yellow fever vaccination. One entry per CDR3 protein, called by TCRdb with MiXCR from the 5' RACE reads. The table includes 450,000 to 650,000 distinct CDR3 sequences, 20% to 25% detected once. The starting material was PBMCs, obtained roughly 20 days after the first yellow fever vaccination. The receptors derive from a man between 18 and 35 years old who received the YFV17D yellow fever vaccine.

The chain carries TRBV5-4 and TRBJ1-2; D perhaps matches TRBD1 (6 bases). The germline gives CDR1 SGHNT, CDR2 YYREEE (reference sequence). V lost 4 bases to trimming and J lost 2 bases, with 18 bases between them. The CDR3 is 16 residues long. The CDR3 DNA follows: TGTGCCAGCAGCCTTCCCAACAGGGTCTTAAACTATGGCTACACCTTC. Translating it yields CASSLPNRVLNYGYTF. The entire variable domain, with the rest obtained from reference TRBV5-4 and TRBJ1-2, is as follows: ETGVTQSPTHLIKTRGQQVTLRCSSQSGHNTVSWYQQALGQGPQFIFQYYREEENGRGNFPPRFSGLQFPNYSSELNVNALELDDSALYLCASSLPNRVLNYGYTFGSGTRLTVV.

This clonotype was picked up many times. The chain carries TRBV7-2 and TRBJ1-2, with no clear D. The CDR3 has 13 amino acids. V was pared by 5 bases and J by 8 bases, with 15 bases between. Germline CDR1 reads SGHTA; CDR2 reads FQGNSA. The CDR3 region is CASSPRRDAGYTF. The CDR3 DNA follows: TGTGCCAGCAGCCCCCGGCGTGACGCGGGCTACACCTTC.

CDR3 sequence reads: CASSPSGTSNTGELFF. In nucleotides, the CDR3 is TGTGCCAGCAGTCCATCCGGGACCTCGAACACCGGGGAGCTGTTTTTT. V and J are TRBV12-3 or TRBV12-4 and TRBJ2-2; D is tentatively TRBD1 or TRBD2 (5 bases each). CDR3 size: 16 residues. The V end was cut by 5 bases, the J end by 0 bases, with 13 bases between.

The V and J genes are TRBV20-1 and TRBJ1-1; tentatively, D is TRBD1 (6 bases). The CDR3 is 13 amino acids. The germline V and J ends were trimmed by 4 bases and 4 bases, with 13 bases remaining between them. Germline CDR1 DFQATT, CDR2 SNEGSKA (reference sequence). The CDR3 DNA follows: TGCAGTGCTATGGGGGGGGCAGGCACTGAAGCTTTCTTT. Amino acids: CSAMGGAGTEAFF.

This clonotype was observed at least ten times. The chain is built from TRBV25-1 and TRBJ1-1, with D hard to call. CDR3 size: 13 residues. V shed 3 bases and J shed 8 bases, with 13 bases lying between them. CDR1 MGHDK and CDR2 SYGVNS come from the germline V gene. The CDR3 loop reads CASSDGFILEAFF. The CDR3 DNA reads TGTGCCAGCAGTGACGGGTTCATTCTCGAAGCTTTCTTT.

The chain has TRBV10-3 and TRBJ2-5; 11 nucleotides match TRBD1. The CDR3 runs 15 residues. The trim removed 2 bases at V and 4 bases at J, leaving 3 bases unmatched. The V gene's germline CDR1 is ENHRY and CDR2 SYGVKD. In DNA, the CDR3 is TGTGCCATCAGTGAGAGGGACAGGGGGGGAGAGACCCAGTACTTC. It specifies CAISERDRGGETQYF.

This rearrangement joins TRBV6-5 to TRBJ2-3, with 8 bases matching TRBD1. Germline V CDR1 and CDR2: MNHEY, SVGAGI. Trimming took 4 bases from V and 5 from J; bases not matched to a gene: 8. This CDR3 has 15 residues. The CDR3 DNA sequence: TGTGCCAGCAGTTCCTCAGGGGGCCGGGGAGATACGCAGTATTTT. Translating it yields CASSSSGGRGDTQYF.

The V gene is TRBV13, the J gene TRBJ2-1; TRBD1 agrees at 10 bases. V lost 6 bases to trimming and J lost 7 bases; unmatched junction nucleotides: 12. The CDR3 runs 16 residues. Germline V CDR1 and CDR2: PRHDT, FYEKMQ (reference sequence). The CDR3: CASSFFWDRGRNEQFF. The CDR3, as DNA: TGTGCCAGCAGTTTTTTTTGGGACAGGGGACGAAATGAGCAGTTCTTC.

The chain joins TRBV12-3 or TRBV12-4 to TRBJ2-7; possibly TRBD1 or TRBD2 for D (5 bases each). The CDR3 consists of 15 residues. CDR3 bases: TGTGCCAGCAGTGAAGGACTGGGACGGTCCTCCGAGCAGTACGTC. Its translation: CASSEGLGRSSEQYV.

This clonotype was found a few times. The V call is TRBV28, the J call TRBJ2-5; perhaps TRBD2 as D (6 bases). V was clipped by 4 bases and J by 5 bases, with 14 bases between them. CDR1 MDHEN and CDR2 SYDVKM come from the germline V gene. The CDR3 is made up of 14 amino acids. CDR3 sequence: CASSSPAGSETQYF. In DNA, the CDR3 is TGTGCCAGCAGTTCCCCGGCCGGGAGCGAGACCCAGTACTTC.